The clone carrying this TCR beta chain was seen many times. Its antigen is unknown. Germline-derived CDR1 and CDR2 are DFQATT and SNEGSKA (reference sequence). The V and J ends lost 0 bases and 7 bases respectively, with 19 bases between them. There are 15 residues in the CDR3. This entry belongs to a study of T cells in Graves' hyperthyroidism and ophthalmopathy. General study results and limits: By a 13 V-J model, ophthalmopathy was set apart from stable hyperthyroidism.

TCR beta CDR3 regions were amplified from RNA. First-round RT-PCR of the TCR CDR3 relied on the HTBI primer set. MiXCR, applied by TCRdb to the multiplex PCR reads, yields one record per CDR3 protein. This table holds a few hundred thousand distinct CDR3 sequences, 15% found once. This TCR came from a woman in her 30s with Graves' hyperthyroidism. The chain uses TRBV20-1 and TRBJ2-7, with a possible D match to TRBD2 (5 bases). What was sequenced was blood. CDR3 protein: CSARDYVPGSGEQYF. The CDR3 bases are TGCAGTGCTAGAGATTACGTTCCGGGATCCGGTGAGCAGTACTTC.